The rows below give T cell receptor beta chains drawn from one sample of a study of T cell responses to AZD1222 COVID-19 vaccine. Sequenced by immunoSEQ multiplex PCR; TCRdb stores in-frame clones only, minus some. The sample includes approximately 110,000 clones, 86% of them seen just once. The input for sequencing was peripheral blood, taken on day 0 of AZD1222 vaccination. These receptors originate from an adult in good health. Each CDR3 is given with its conserved first and last residue. A D gene is named only where the DNA matches it firmly. Size is omitted from some rows. Given values are once, few, many or a class for expanded clones.

v_call	clone_size	j_call	d_call	cdr3_nt	cdr3_aa
TRBV30	.	TRBJ1-5	.	TGTGCCTGGAGTGTACAGACCCACCAGCCCCAGCATTTT	CAWSVQTHQPQHF
TRBV6-5	.	TRBJ2-7	TRBD1	TGTGCCAGCAGACCCGGGACAGGGGGCTACGAGCAGTACTTC	CASRPGTGGYEQYF
TRBV6-5	.	TRBJ2-1	TRBD2	TGTGCCAGCAGGACTAGCGGGGTCACGGAGCAGTTCTTC	CASRTSGVTEQFF
TRBV4-2	.	TRBJ2-6	.	TGTGCCACAAGGGGTTTGGGGGCCAACGTCCTGACTTTC	CATRGLGANVLTF
TRBV7-9	.	TRBJ1-4	.	TGTGCCAGCAGCTTAAGGGCAGGGCGGGGAACTAATGAAAAACTGTTTTTT	CASSLRAGRGTNEKLFF
TRBV28	.	TRBJ1-2	.	TGTGCCAGCAGTTTGCCAACAGGCCCGGAGGGCTACACCTTC	CASSLPTGPEGYTF
TRBV28	.	TRBJ1-2	.	TGTGCCAGCAATTGGGGGGCAGGGCGCTATGGCTACACCTTC	CASNWGAGRYGYTF
TRBV5-4	.	TRBJ2-2	.	TGTGCCAGCAGCTTGGCGGTGGCTCAGGAGCTGTTTTTT	CASSLAVAQELFF
TRBV5-1	.	TRBJ2-3	TRBD1	TGCGCCAGCAGCTTGGGTGACAGGGCGCCAGATACGCAGTATTTT	CASSLGDRAPDTQYF
TRBV19	.	TRBJ1-2	.	TGTGCCAGTAGTATTTGGGGGCCGGATCGGAATGGCTACACCTTC	CASSIWGPDRNGYTF
TRBV9	.	TRBJ1-1	.	TGTGCCAGCAGCGTAGAGGGAGGGGGTAACACTGAAGCTTTCTTT	CASSVEGGGNTEAFF
TRBV19	.	TRBJ1-2	TRBD1	TGTGCCAGTAGTATAGAACAGGGGAACTATGGCTACACCTTC	CASSIEQGNYGYTF
TRBV10-1	.	TRBJ2-3	TRBD2	TGCGCCAGCAGTGAGTCGGCTAGCGGCCCATGGGCGCAGTATTTT	CASSESASGPWAQYF
TRBV6-6	.	TRBJ2-7	.	TGTGCCAGCAGTCGGGACCTCGGCTACGAGCAGTACTTC	CASSRDLGYEQYF
TRBV5-1	.	TRBJ2-1	TRBD2	TGCGCCAGCAGCCCGGGACTAGCGGTACCCAATGAGCAGTTCTTC	CASSPGLAVPNEQFF
TRBV6-4	.	TRBJ2-7	.	TGTGCCAGCAGTGCTGTAGCCGGTGGCGAGCAGTACTTC	CASSAVAGGEQYF
TRBV5-1	.	TRBJ1-1	.	TGCGCCAGCAGCTTGGCCCGGGTGGGGAAACACACTGAAGCTTTCTTT	CASSLARVGKHTEAFF
TRBV7-6	once	TRBJ2-5	.	TGTGCCAGCAGCTCGGCGTTCCAAGAGACCCAGTACTTC	CASSSAFQETQYF
TRBV4-2	few	TRBJ1-1	.	TGTGCCAGCAGCCAAGATCTGCAGGGGCGACTGACTGAAGCTTTCTTT	CASSQDLQGRLTEAFF
TRBV7-8	few	TRBJ1-2	.	TGTGCCAGCAGCCTAGGAGGGGGATCATATGGCTACACCTTC	CASSLGGGSYGYTF
TRBV6-5	.	TRBJ2-2	.	TGTGCCACCCAGACAAGCGACACCGGGGAGCTGTTTTTT	CATQTSDTGELFF
TRBV28	.	TRBJ2-7	.	TGTGCCAGCAGTCCGGGTGACAGACCCTACGAGCAGTACTTC	CASSPGDRPYEQYF
TRBV4-1	.	TRBJ1-2	.	TGCGCCAGCAGCCAAGTGACACTGACGGGCTACACCTTC	CASSQVTLTGYTF
TRBV25-1	.	TRBJ2-7	TRBD1	TGTGCCAGCAGAAAGACAGGGGGCTACGAGCAGTACTTC	CASRKTGGYEQYF
TRBV10-3	.	TRBJ1-4	TRBD1	TGTGCCATCAGTGACAGGGGGGGTGGTGAAAAACTGTTTTTT	CAISDRGGGEKLFF
TRBV15	few	TRBJ1-4	.	TGTGCCACCAGCAGGGATGGCGGACCCCAGGAAAAACTGTTTTTT	CATSRDGGPQEKLFF
TRBV5-4	.	TRBJ2-3	TRBD1	TGTGCCAGCAGCCGCTACCGGGACAGGGTCACAGATACGCAGTATTTT	CASSRYRDRVTDTQYF
TRBV30	.	TRBJ2-1	TRBD1	TGTGCCTTAATCCCGGGACAGGGGCCACCGTTCTTC	CALIPGQGPPFF
TRBV27	.	TRBJ2-7	TRBD1	TGTGCCAGCAGTTTGCAGGACAGGGTGTACGAGCAGTACTTC	CASSLQDRVYEQYF
TRBV7-9	.	TRBJ2-2	.	TGTGCCAGCAGCTTTCGGAGGCGTGGGCAGGGGATAAACACCGGGGAGCTGTTTTTT	CASSFRRRGQGINTGELFF
TRBV30	.	TRBJ1-6	.	TGTGCCTGGATGGATAGCTCCTATAATTCACCCCTCCACTTT	CAWMDSSYNSPLHF
TRBV6-5	.	TRBJ2-3	.	TGTGCCAGCAGGCAAACCCGAAAAGATACGCAGTATTTT	CASRQTRKDTQYF
TRBV15	.	TRBJ2-4	.	TGTGCCACCAGCCCGACCATTAAAGCCAAAAACATTCAGTACTTC	CATSPTIKAKNIQYF
TRBV5-5	.	TRBJ1-2	.	TGTGCCAGCAGCTTGACGAGATCCTACACCTTC	CASSLTRSYTF
TRBV6-5	few	TRBJ2-2	TRBD1	TGTGCCAGCGGGACCGGCAGGGGGCAAGGCGGGGAGCTGTTTTTT	CASGTGRGQGGELFF
TRBV5-6	.	TRBJ2-4	TRBD1	TGTGCCAGCAGCTCCAGACAGGGTGGTGGAAACATTCAGTACTTC	CASSSRQGGGNIQYF
TRBV9	.	TRBJ2-7	.	TGTGCCAGCAGCGTAGGCTGGGGGGAGATGAACGAGCAGTACTTC	CASSVGWGEMNEQYF
TRBV7-4	.	TRBJ2-7	TRBD2	TGTGCCAGCAGCCGAGAGGCGGGGGGGTGGTACGAGCAGTACTTC	CASSREAGGWYEQYF
TRBV5-4	.	TRBJ2-7	.	TGTGCCAGCCAAGGCAGGGCCTCCTACGAGCAGTACTTC	CASQGRASYEQYF